This TCR beta chain was documented in a study of response to subunit inactivated influenza vaccine. General observations from the study: New T cells are recruited in small numbers by each seasonal influenza vaccination, according to the authors' suggestion.

V shed 7 bases and J 2 bases; nucleotides not matched to a gene: 4. Per the germline V gene, CDR1 is SQVTM and CDR2 is ANQGSEA. The CDR3 covers 13 residues. This clonotype occurred a few times. Its antigen is as yet unknown. TCRdb reprocessed the RT-PCR reads via MiXCR and lists one record per CDR3 protein. The table shows about 160,000 distinct CDR3 sequences, with about a tenth occurring only once. J is TRBJ2-3 and V is TRBV29-1; TRBD1 agrees at 9 bases. The receptor was derived from a man in his forties or fifties who received an inactivated influenza vaccine. Specimen: non-naive T cells sorted from PBMCs, collected 45 days after vaccination. The CDR3 sequence is CSAGTGPTDTQYF. In nucleotides, the CDR3 is TGCAGCGCAGGGACAGGGCCCACAGATACGCAGTATTTT.